Listed below are T cell receptor beta chains from one sample, sequenced in a study of radiotherapy plus CTLA-4 blockade in lung cancer. The repertoire was sequenced with immunoSEQ multiplex PCR; TCRdb's copy has only in-frame clones and lacks some. This sample yields tens of thousands of clones, of which about 80% are seen a single time; over 0.75% belongs to the top ten. The input for sequencing was peripheral blood, taken from a patient treated with radiotherapy plus ipilimumab. Receptors were obtained from a human donor with non-small cell lung cancer who had stable disease on radiotherapy plus ipilimumab. Each CDR3 is given with its conserved first and last residue. D genes are given only for firm matches. Size values are once, few and many counts, or a class for expanded clones, and some rows have none.

v_call: TRBV7-3
j_call: TRBJ2-3
clone_size: .
d_call: .
cdr3_nt: TGTGCCAGCAGCCAGGGCTTTAGCACAGATACGCAGTATTTT
cdr3_aa: CASSQGFSTDTQYF

v_call: TRBV28
j_call: TRBJ1-1
clone_size: .
d_call: .
cdr3_nt: TGTGCCAGCAGTTTAGGGGGTAGAGTGAACACTGAAGCTTTCTTT
cdr3_aa: CASSLGGRVNTEAFF

v_call: TRBV5-1
j_call: TRBJ2-1
clone_size: .
d_call: TRBD2
cdr3_nt: TGCGCCAGCAGCTTTACTAGCGGGAGGGGCAATGAGCAGTTCTTC
cdr3_aa: CASSFTSGRGNEQFF

v_call: TRBV10-3
j_call: TRBJ1-4
clone_size: .
d_call: TRBD1
cdr3_nt: TGTGCCATCAGCCCGGGACAGTCTAATGAAAAACTGTTTTTT
cdr3_aa: CAISPGQSNEKLFF

v_call: TRBV30
j_call: TRBJ2-2
clone_size: once
d_call: TRBD2
cdr3_nt: TGTGCCTGTCGCCGGGGGGTATCCGGGGAGCTGTTTTTT
cdr3_aa: CACRRGVSGELFF

v_call: TRBV28
j_call: TRBJ1-5
clone_size: .
d_call: TRBD1
cdr3_nt: TGTGCCAGCAGTTTATGGTCCCTAAGGAGGGACAGGGGGCTTAATCAGCCCCAGCATTTT
cdr3_aa: CASSLWSLRRDRGLNQPQHF

v_call: TRBV10-1
j_call: TRBJ1-1
clone_size: .
d_call: .
cdr3_nt: TGCGCCAGCAGTGAGTCGGGCAGGGCTTGGACTGAAGCTTTCTTT
cdr3_aa: CASSESGRAWTEAFF

v_call: TRBV2
j_call: TRBJ2-6
clone_size: .
d_call: .
cdr3_nt: TGTGCCAGCAGCGCTCCCGGGTTGGGGGCCAACGTCCTGACTTTC
cdr3_aa: CASSAPGLGANVLTF

v_call: TRBV7-9
j_call: TRBJ1-5
clone_size: once
d_call: TRBD1
cdr3_nt: TGTGCCAGCAGCTTGGACAGGGGTAATCAGCCCCAGCATTTT
cdr3_aa: CASSLDRGNQPQHF

v_call: TRBV9
j_call: TRBJ2-5
clone_size: .
d_call: .
cdr3_nt: TGTGCCAGCACCGTCACCCCGGACGGGAAGACCCAGTACTTC
cdr3_aa: CASTVTPDGKTQYF

v_call: TRBV7-8
j_call: TRBJ2-4
clone_size: .
d_call: .
cdr3_nt: TGTGCCAGCAGCTTATCCAACATTCAGTACTTC
cdr3_aa: CASSLSNIQYF

v_call: TRBV20-1
j_call: TRBJ2-5
clone_size: .
d_call: .
cdr3_nt: TGCAGTGCTCAGCGGCAAGAGACCCAGTACTTC
cdr3_aa: CSAQRQETQYF

v_call: TRBV27
j_call: TRBJ1-2
clone_size: .
d_call: TRBD1
cdr3_nt: TGTGCCAGCAGGCGTACAGGGGGCAGCTATGGCTACACCTTC
cdr3_aa: CASRRTGGSYGYTF

v_call: TRBV6-1
j_call: TRBJ1-4
clone_size: .
d_call: TRBD1
cdr3_nt: TGTGCCAGCAGTGAATTTTCAACAGGGGGCGGAAAACTGTTTTTT
cdr3_aa: CASSEFSTGGGKLFF

v_call: TRBV6-5
j_call: TRBJ1-4
clone_size: .
d_call: .
cdr3_nt: TGTGCCAGCAGTTCCTGGGGGGAGGCTAATGAAAAACTGTTTTTT
cdr3_aa: CASSSWGEANEKLFF

v_call: TRBV7-9
j_call: TRBJ2-3
clone_size: .
d_call: .
cdr3_nt: TGTGCCAGCAGCCCGCTGGGGCAGGGGACAGATACGCAGTATTTT
cdr3_aa: CASSPLGQGTDTQYF

v_call: TRBV30
j_call: TRBJ1-4
clone_size: .
d_call: .
cdr3_nt: TGTGCCTGGAGTGTACAGTCGGGCGGAAAAAATGAAAAACTGTTTTTT
cdr3_aa: CAWSVQSGGKNEKLFF